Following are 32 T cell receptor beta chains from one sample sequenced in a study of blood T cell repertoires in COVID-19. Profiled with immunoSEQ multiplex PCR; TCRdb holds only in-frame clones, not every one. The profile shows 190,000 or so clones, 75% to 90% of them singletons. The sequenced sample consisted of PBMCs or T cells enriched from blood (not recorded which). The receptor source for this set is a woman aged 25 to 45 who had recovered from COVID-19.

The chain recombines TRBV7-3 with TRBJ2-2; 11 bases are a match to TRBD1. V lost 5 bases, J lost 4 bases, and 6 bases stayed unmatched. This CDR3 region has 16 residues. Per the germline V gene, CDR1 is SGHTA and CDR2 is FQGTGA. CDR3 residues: CASSPGGQGATGELFF. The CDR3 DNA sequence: TGTGCCAGCAGCCCCGGCGGACAGGGGGCCACCGGGGAGCTGTTTTTT.

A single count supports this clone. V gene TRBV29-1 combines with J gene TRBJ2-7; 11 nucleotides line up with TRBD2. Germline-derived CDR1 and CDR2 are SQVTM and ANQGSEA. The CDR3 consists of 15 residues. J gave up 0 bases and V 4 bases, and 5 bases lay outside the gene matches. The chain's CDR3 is CSVGVGLAVSYEQYF. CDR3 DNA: TGCAGCGTTGGTGTGGGACTAGCGGTCTCCTACGAGCAGTACTTC.

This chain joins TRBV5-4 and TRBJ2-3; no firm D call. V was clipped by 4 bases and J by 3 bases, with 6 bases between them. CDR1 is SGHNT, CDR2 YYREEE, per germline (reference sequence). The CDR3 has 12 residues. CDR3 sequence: CASSMRTDTQYF. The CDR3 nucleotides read TGTGCCAGCAGCATGAGAACAGATACGCAGTATTTT. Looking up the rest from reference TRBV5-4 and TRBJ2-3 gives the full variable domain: ETGVTQSPTHLIKTRGQQVTLRCSSQSGHNTVSWYQQALGQGPQFIFQYYREEENGRGNFPPRFSGLQFPNYSSELNVNALELDDSALYLCASSMRTDTQYFGPGTRLTVL.

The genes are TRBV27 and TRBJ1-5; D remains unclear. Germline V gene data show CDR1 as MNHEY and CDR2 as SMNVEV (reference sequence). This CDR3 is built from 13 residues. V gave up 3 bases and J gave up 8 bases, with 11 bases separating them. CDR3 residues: CASSLGQSKPQHF. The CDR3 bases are TGTGCCAGCAGTTTGGGCCAGTCTAAGCCCCAGCATTTT.

The CDR3 bases are TGCGCCAGCAGCTTTGCGGGGGGGCCGAATGAGCAGTTCTTC. The encoded protein is CASSFAGGPNEQFF. The V call is TRBV5-1, the J call TRBJ2-1; 9 nucleotides align to TRBD2. V lost 2 bases to trimming and J lost 7 bases; unmatched junction nucleotides: 4. The germline V gene has CDR1 SGHRS and CDR2 YFSETQ. This CDR3 region has 14 residues.

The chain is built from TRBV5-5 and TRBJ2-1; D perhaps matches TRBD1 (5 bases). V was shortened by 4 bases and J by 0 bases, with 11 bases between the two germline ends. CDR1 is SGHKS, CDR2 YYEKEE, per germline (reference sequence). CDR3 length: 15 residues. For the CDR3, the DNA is TGTGCCAGCAGCCTCAGGGTTGGCTCCTACAATGAGCAGTTCTTC. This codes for CASSLRVGSYNEQFF.

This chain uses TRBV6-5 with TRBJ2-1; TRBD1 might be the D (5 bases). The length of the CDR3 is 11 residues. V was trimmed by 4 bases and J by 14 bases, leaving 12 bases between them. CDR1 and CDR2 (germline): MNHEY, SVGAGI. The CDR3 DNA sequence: TGTGCCAGCAGTTCCAGGGCTCAGGAGTTCTTC. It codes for CASSSRAQEFF.

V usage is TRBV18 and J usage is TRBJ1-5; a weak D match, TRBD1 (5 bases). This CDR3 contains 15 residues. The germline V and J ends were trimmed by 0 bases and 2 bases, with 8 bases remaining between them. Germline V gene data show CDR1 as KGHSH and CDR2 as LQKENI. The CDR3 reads CASSPPGVGNQPQHF. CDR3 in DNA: TGTGCCAGCTCACCACCAGGGGTAGGCAATCAGCCCCAGCATTTT.

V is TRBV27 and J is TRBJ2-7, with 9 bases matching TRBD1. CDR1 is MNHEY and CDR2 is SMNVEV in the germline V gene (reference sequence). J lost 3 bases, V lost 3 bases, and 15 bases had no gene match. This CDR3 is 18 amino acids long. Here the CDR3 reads CASSFRPPGTGLNYEQYF. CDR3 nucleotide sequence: TGTGCCAGCAGTTTCCGACCCCCCGGGACAGGGCTTAACTACGAGCAGTACTTC.

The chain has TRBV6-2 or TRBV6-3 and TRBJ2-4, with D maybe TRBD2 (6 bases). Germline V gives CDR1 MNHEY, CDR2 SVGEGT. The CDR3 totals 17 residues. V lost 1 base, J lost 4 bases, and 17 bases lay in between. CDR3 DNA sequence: TGTGCCAGCAGTTACTTCACCCTATCCGGGAGTAAAAACATTCAGTACTTC. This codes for CASSYFTLSGSKNIQYF.

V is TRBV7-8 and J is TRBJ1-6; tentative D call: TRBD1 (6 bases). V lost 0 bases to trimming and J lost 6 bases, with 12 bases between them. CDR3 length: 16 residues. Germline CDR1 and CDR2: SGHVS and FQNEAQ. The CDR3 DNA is TGTGCCAGCAGCTTAGCTGGGGCAGGGGTTAATTCACCCCTCCACTTT. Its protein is CASSLAGAGVNSPLHF.

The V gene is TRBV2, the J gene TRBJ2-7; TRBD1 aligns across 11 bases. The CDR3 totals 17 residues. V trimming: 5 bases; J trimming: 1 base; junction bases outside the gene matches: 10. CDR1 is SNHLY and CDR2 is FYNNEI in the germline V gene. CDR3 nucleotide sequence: TGTGCCAGCAGTCACCGGACAGGGGGCGTTGTATCCTACGAGCAGTACTTC. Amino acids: CASSHRTGGVVSYEQYF.

This CDR3 is CASSPLRAGASPLHF. In nucleotides, the CDR3 is TGTGCCAGCTCACCTCTAAGGGCAGGGGCTTCACCCCTCCACTTT. The chain uses TRBV18 and TRBJ1-6; tentatively, D is TRBD1 (6 bases). Trimming stripped 3 bases from V and 9 bases from J, with 15 bases between. Germline loops: CDR1 KGHSH, CDR2 LQKENI. This CDR3 is 15 amino acids long.

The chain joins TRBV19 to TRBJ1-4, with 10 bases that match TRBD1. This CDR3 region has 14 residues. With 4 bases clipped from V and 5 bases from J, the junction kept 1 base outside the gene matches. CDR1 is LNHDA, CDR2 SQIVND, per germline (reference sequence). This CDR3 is CASSKDRGNEKLFF. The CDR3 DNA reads TGTGCCAGTAGTAAGGACAGGGGGAATGAAAAACTGTTTTTT.

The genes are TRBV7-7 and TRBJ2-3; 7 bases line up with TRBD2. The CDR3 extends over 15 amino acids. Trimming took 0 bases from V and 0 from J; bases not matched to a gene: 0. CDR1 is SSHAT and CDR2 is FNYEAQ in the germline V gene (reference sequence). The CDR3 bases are TGTGCCAGCAGCTTAGCAGCGGGAAGCACAGATACGCAGTATTTT. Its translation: CASSLAAGSTDTQYF.

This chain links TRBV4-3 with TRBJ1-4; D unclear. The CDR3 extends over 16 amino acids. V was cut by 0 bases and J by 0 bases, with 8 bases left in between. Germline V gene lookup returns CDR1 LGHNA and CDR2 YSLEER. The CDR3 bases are TGCGCCAGCAGCCAAGATCCCAGGACAACTAATGAAAAACTGTTTTTT. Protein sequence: CASSQDPRTTNEKLFF.

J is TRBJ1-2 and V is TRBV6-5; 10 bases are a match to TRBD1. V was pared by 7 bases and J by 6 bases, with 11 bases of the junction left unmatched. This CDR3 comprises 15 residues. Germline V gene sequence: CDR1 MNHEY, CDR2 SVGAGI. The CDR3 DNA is TGTGCCAGCATCACCTTAGGGACAGGGGCCCATGGCTACACCTTC. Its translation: CASITLGTGAHGYTF.

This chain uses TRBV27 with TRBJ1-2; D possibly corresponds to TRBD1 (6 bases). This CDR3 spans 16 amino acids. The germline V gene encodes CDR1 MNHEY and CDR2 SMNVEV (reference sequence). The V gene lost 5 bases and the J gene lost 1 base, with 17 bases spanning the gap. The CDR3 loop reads CASSPRTEGFNYGYTF. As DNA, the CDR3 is TGTGCCAGCAGTCCTAGGACAGAAGGGTTTAACTATGGCTACACCTTC.

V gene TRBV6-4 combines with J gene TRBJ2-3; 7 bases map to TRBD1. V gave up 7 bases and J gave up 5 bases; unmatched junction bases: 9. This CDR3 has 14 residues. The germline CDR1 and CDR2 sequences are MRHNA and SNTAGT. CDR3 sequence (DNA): TGTGCCAGCAAGCCAACAGGGGTTATAGATACGCAGTATTTT. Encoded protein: CASKPTGVIDTQYF.

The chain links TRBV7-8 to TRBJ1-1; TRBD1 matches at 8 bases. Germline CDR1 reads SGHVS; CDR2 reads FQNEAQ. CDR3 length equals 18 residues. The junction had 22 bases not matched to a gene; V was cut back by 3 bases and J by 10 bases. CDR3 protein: CASSLGGLQGAIRVGAFF. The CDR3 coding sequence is TGTGCCAGCAGCTTGGGGGGATTGCAGGGGGCGATCCGGGTCGGAGCTTTCTTT.

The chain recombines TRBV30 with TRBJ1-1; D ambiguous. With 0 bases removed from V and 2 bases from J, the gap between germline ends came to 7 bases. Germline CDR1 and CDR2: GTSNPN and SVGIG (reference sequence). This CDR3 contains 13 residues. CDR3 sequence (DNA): TGTGCCTGGAGTGTACAATCAAACACTGAAGCTTTCTTT. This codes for CAWSVQSNTEAFF.

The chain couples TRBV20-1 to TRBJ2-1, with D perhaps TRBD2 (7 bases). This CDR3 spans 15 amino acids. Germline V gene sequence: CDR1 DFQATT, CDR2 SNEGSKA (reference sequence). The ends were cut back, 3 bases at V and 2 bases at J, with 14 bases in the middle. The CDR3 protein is CSASPPGGPYNEQFF. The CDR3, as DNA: TGCAGTGCTAGTCCCCCGGGGGGCCCCTACAATGAGCAGTTCTTC.

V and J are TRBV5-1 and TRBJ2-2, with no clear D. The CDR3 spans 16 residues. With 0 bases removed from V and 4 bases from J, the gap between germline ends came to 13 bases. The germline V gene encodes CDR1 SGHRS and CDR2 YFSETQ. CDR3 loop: CASSLDLDPGTGELFF. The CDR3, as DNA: TGCGCCAGCAGCTTGGATCTCGATCCGGGCACCGGGGAGCTGTTTTTT.

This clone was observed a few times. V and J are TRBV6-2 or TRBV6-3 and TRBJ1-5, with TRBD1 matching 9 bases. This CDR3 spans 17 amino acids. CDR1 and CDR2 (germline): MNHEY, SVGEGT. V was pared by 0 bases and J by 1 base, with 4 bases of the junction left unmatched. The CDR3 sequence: CASSYSWDRVSNQPQHF. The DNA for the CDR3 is TGTGCCAGCAGTTACTCGTGGGACAGGGTGAGCAATCAGCCCCAGCATTTT.

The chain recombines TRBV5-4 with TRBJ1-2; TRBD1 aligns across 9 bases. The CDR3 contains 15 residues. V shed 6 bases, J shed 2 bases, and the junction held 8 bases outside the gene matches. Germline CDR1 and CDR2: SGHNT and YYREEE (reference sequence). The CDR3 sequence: CASKTAGTGNYGYTF. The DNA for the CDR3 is TGTGCCAGCAAAACCGCCGGGACAGGGAACTATGGCTACACCTTC.

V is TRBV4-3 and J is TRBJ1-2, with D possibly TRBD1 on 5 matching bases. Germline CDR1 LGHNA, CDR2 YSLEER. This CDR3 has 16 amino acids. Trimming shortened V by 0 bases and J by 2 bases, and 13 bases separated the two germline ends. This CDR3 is CASSQEGTGGNYGYTF. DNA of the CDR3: TGCGCCAGCAGCCAAGAGGGAACGGGGGGAAACTATGGCTACACCTTC.

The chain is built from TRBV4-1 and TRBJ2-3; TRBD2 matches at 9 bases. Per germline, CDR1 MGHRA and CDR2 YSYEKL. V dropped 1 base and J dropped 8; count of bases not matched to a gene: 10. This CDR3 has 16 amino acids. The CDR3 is CASSQGVSGGTGTQYF. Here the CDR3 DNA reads TGCGCCAGCAGCCAAGGAGTGAGCGGGGGGACGGGTACGCAGTATTTT.

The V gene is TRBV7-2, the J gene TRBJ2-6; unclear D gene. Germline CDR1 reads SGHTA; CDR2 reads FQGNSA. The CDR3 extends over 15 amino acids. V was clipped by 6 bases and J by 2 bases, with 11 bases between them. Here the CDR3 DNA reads TGTGCCAGCAGTCCCTCGCGTGCTGGGGCCAACGTCCTGACTTTC. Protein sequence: CASSPSRAGANVLTF.

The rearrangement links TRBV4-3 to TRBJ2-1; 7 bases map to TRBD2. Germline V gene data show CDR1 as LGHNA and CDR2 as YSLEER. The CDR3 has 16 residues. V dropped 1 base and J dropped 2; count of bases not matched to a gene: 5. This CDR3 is CASSQGSGVTYNEQFF. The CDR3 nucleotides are TGCGCCAGCAGCCAAGGGAGCGGGGTAACCTACAATGAGCAGTTCTTC.

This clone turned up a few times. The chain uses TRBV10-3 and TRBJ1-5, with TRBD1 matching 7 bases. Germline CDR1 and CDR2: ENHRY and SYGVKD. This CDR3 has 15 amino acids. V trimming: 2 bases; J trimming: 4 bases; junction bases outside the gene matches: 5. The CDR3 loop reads CAISEEGANNQPQHF. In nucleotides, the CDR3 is TGTGCCATCAGTGAGGAGGGGGCGAATAATCAGCCCCAGCATTTT.

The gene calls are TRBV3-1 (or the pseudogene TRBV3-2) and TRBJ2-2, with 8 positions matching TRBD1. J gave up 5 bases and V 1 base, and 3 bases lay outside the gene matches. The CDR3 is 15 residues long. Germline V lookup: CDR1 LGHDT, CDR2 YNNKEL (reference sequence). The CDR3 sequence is CASSQGTGLTGELFF. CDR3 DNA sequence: TGTGCCAGCAGCCAAGGGACAGGGTTGACCGGGGAGCTGTTTTTT.

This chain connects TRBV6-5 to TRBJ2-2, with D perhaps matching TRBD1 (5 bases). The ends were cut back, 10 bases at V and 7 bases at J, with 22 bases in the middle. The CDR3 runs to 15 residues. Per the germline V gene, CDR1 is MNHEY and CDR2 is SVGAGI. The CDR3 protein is CATKMKGKDSGELFF. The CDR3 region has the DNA TGTGCCACCAAAATGAAGGGTAAAGACAGCGGGGAGCTGTTTTTT.